This is a list of T cell receptor beta chains from one sample in a study of T cells after yellow fever vaccination. TCRdb re-analysed the 5' RACE reads in MiXCR, keeping a single row per CDR3 protein. The table lists about 130,000 distinct CDR3 sequences, 7.4% of them singletons. This sample comprised CD4+ T cells sorted from PBMCs, obtained approximately 11 days after the first yellow fever vaccination. These receptor sequences come from a man between 18 and 29 years old who received the YFV17D yellow fever vaccine. CDR3s include the opening cysteine and the closing phenylalanine or tryptophan. A D gene is named only where the DNA matches it firmly. Not all rows give a size; the values are once, few, many and, for expanded clones, a class.

CDR3 DNA | CDR3 protein | V gene | clone size | J gene | D gene
TGTGCCAGCAGGACGACAGGGGCGTCAGATACGCAGTATTTT | CASRTTGASDTQYF | TRBV7-9 | many | TRBJ2-3 | TRBD1
TGTGCCAGCCTCCCTCCGGGACCCTTGGCTTTCTTT | CASLPPGPLAFF | TRBV2 | many | TRBJ1-1 | NA
TGTGCCAGTACCCTGGCCCCTAGCGGGGGGTTCCTTGGAAATGAGCAGTTCTTC | CASTLAPSGGFLGNEQFF | TRBV19 | NA | TRBJ2-1 | TRBD2
TGCGCCAGCAGCTTGTCCCCGGGGTCGTTTGGTGATACGCAGTATTTT | CASSLSPGSFGDTQYF | TRBV5-1 | many | TRBJ2-3 | NA
TGTGCTAGTGGCCCGGGACAGGGAGGCACCGGGGAGCTGTTTTTT | CASGPGQGGTGELFF | TRBV12-5 | NA | TRBJ2-2 | TRBD1
TGCGCCAGCAGCTTGAGCCAGGGATCAGATACGCAGTATTTT | CASSLSQGSDTQYF | TRBV5-1 | many | TRBJ2-3 | NA
TGTGCCAGCAGTGAATGGGGCAGGACCTACGAGCAGTACTTC | CASSEWGRTYEQYF | TRBV25-1 | many | TRBJ2-7 | NA
TGTGCCAGCAGCTTTGACATCTATGGCTACACCTTC | CASSFDIYGYTF | TRBV7-9 | many | TRBJ1-2 | NA
TGTGCCAGCTCACCACCCGGACAGGGTGGGTCCTACGAGCAGTACTTC | CASSPPGQGGSYEQYF | TRBV18 | NA | TRBJ2-7 | TRBD1
TGTGTCAGCAGGGGGCTGGGCACAGATACGCAGTATTTT | CVSRGLGTDTQYF | TRBV27 | NA | TRBJ2-3 | TRBD1
TGCGCCAGCACTGGCGGGCAGGTCTCCTACAATGAGCAGTTCTTC | CASTGGQVSYNEQFF | TRBV5-1 | many | TRBJ2-1 | NA
TGTGCCAGCAGCCCGAGACGGGCTCACACAGATACGCAGTATTTT | CASSPRRAHTDTQYF | TRBV7-3 | many | TRBJ2-3 | NA
TGTGCCTGGCGGGGGATGAACACTGAAGCTTTCTTT | CAWRGMNTEAFF | TRBV30 | few | TRBJ1-1 | NA
TGTGCCAGCCGATCTAGCGGGGGGGCCGGAAGGGAAGAGACCCAGTACTTC | CASRSSGGAGREETQYF | TRBV7-9 | few | TRBJ2-5 | TRBD2
TGCGCCAGCAGCTTGGACAGCGCGAACACCGGGGAGCTGTTTTTT | CASSLDSANTGELFF | TRBV5-1 | many | TRBJ2-2 | NA
TGTGCCAGCAGTGCGACGAGGACTAGTGAAAAACTGTTTTTT | CASSATRTSEKLFF | TRBV25-1 | many | TRBJ1-4 | NA
TGTGCCAGCAGCTTAACCGTCCAAAGCTCCTACAATGAGCAGTTCTTC | CASSLTVQSSYNEQFF | TRBV7-9 | few | TRBJ2-1 | NA
TGTGCCAGCAGCCTACAGGGTGGTGGTTCTTTTGGCTACACCTTC | CASSLQGGGSFGYTF | TRBV3-1 | many | TRBJ1-2 | NA
TGTGCCAGCAGCGCCGACAGTGTGGGGAACACTGAAGCTTTCTTT | CASSADSVGNTEAFF | TRBV7-3 | many | TRBJ1-1 | NA
TGTGCCAGCAGTTACGGCTACACAGATACGCAGTATTTT | CASSYGYTDTQYF | TRBV6-5 | many | TRBJ2-3 | NA
TGTGCCAGCAGCCCTGGGACTTCCTCCTATGGCTACACCTTC | CASSPGTSSYGYTF | TRBV7-2 | many | TRBJ1-2 | NA
TGTGCCAGCAGTTTTTACAGGGGAAATGAGCAGTTCTTC | CASSFYRGNEQFF | TRBV12-3/TRBV12-4 | many | TRBJ2-1 | TRBD1
TGTGCCAGCAGCCAACCCCACAATGAGCAGTTCTTC | CASSQPHNEQFF | TRBV14 | many | TRBJ2-1 | NA
TGTGCCAGCAGTGAGGAGGGGGCGCGCGGCACAGATACGCAGTATTTT | CASSEEGARGTDTQYF | TRBV2 | many | TRBJ2-3 | NA
TGTGCCAGCAGTTACGACGGGGGCGCGAGGGGCTACACCTTC | CASSYDGGARGYTF | TRBV6-5 | few | TRBJ1-2 | NA
TGTGCCAGCAGCTTAGAAAGGACAGGGTTCAATCAGCCCCAGCATTTT | CASSLERTGFNQPQHF | TRBV7-2 | few | TRBJ1-5 | TRBD1
TGTGCCAGCAGCTTAGAGACTACCTACAATGAGCAGTTCTTC | CASSLETTYNEQFF | TRBV11-2 | many | TRBJ2-1 | NA
TGCAGTGCTAGGCGCAGGGCGAACACTGAAGCTTTCTTT | CSARRRANTEAFF | TRBV20-1 | few | TRBJ1-1 | NA
TGTGCCAGCAGTTACTCGCGTTTTGCTAGCGGGGATCACGAGCAGTACTTC | CASSYSRFASGDHEQYF | TRBV6-5 | many | TRBJ2-7 | TRBD2
TGTGCCAGCAGCTTAGCCGGACTAGGGTTTGAGCAGTTCTTC | CASSLAGLGFEQFF | TRBV7-9 | many | TRBJ2-1 | TRBD2
TGCGCCAGCAGCTTGGAAGCGGCCTCCTACGAGCAGTACTTC | CASSLEAASYEQYF | TRBV5-1 | many | TRBJ2-7 | NA
TGTGCCAGCAGCCTCAACGGACAGGGGGACTACGAGCAGTACTTC | CASSLNGQGDYEQYF | TRBV3-1 | few | TRBJ2-7 | TRBD1